Below are 27 T cell receptor beta chains sequenced from a single sample in a study of blood T cell repertoires in COVID-19. Profiling relied on immunoSEQ multiplex PCR, and the TCRdb table lists in-frame clones only, not all of them. The table shows a few hundred thousand clones, with 80% to 90% occurring only once. Sequenced input: PBMCs or T cells enriched from blood (not recorded which). The receptors here all came from a woman between 50 and 59 years old who had recovered from COVID-19.

The V gene is TRBV3-1 (or the pseudogene TRBV3-2), the J gene TRBJ2-5; 14 bases line up with TRBD2. V gave up 4 bases and J gave up 2 bases; unmatched junction bases: 9. This CDR3 contains 18 residues. Germline V gene data show CDR1 as LGHDT and CDR2 as YNNKEL (reference sequence). The CDR3 nucleotides read TGTGCCAGCAGCCCGAGGCTGAGACTAGCGGGAGGGCAAGAGACCCAGTACTTC. The encoded protein is CASSPRLRLAGGQETQYF.

This chain links TRBV28 with TRBJ2-2; 8 bases agree with TRBD1. The CDR3 runs 14 residues. Unmatched junction bases numbered 1, after V lost 5 bases and J lost 2 bases. Germline CDR1 is MDHEN and CDR2 is SYDVKM. This chain's CDR3 is CASSGQGNTGELFF. The CDR3 coding sequence is TGTGCCAGCAGTGGACAGGGAAACACCGGGGAGCTGTTTTTT.

The rearrangement joins TRBV24-1 to TRBJ2-2, with a possible D match to TRBD2 (6 bases). The germline CDR1 and CDR2 sequences are KGHDR and SFDVKD. This CDR3 comprises 16 residues. With 2 bases removed from V and 4 bases from J, the gap between germline ends came to 13 bases. The CDR3 DNA follows: TGTGCCACCAGTGATTCCTCCCGGGGAGGCACCGGGGAGCTGTTTTTT. Translating gives CATSDSSRGGTGELFF.

The chain employs TRBV11-3 and TRBJ2-1; TRBD2 aligns across 13 bases. CDR1 is SGHNT, CDR2 YENEEA, per germline. The CDR3 runs 16 residues. V dropped 1 base and J dropped 5; count of bases not matched to a gene: 2. The chain's CDR3 is CASSLGGTSGNNEQFF. The CDR3 DNA reads as TGTGCCAGCAGCTTAGGGGGGACTAGCGGGAACAATGAGCAGTTCTTC.

The chain couples TRBV10-3 to TRBJ1-1; D may be TRBD1 (6 bases). The CDR3 consists of 14 residues. The germline V and J ends were trimmed by 7 bases and 3 bases, with 15 bases remaining between them. Per the germline V gene, CDR1 is ENHRY and CDR2 is SYGVKD. The CDR3 DNA sequence: TGTGCCATCACCCTACAGGGAACTTACACTGAAGCTTTCTTT. It yields the protein CAITLQGTYTEAFF.

V and J are TRBV29-1 and TRBJ2-7, with D perhaps matching TRBD2 (5 bases). The germline V gene encodes CDR1 SQVTM and CDR2 ANQGSEA. The CDR3 has 13 amino acids. V lost 4 bases, J lost 2 bases, and 12 bases lay in between. The CDR3 DNA reads TGCAGCGTTGTCAGTGGGGAGACCTACGAGCAGTACTTC. Encoded protein: CSVVSGETYEQYF.

The chain has TRBV5-1 and TRBJ2-1; 10 bases agree with TRBD2. Germline V gene sequence: CDR1 SGHRS, CDR2 YFSETQ. J lost 6 bases, V lost 0 bases, and 6 bases had no gene match. The CDR3 runs to 16 residues. CDR3 DNA sequence: TGCGCCAGCAGCTTGGGGGCTAGCGGGAGTCGCAATGAGCAGTTCTTC. Translation gives CASSLGASGSRNEQFF.

The V gene is TRBV7-6, the J gene TRBJ1-2, with TRBD1 identical over 7 bases. The CDR3 sequence is 15 residues long. CDR1 and CDR2 (germline): SGHVS, FNYEAQ. The ends lost 0 bases at V and 3 bases at J; junction bases unmatched: 4. CDR3 DNA sequence: TGTGCCAGCAGCTTAGCACCCCAGGGGGACTATGGCTACACCTTC. This codes for CASSLAPQGDYGYTF.

This chain joins TRBV28 and TRBJ2-3; D gene ambiguous. Germline CDR1 reads MDHEN; CDR2 reads SYDVKM. V lost 5 bases and J lost 2, with 14 bases in between. CDR3 size: 15 residues. CDR3 sequence (DNA): TGTGCCAGCAGTCCTCGCTCGGGTCCCACAGATACGCAGTATTTT. Translated, it gives CASSPRSGPTDTQYF.

V gene TRBV27 combines with J gene TRBJ2-2; tentatively, D is TRBD1 (6 bases). Trimming took 2 bases from V and 0 from J, leaving 10 bases between them. Germline V gene lookup returns CDR1 MNHEY and CDR2 SMNVEV (reference sequence). This CDR3 is built from 16 residues. In DNA, the CDR3 is TGTGCCAGCAGTTTACAGGGGAGTACGAACACCGGGGAGCTGTTTTTT. As protein: CASSLQGSTNTGELFF.

The chain couples TRBV6-5 to TRBJ1-2; perhaps TRBD1 as D (6 bases). The CDR3 runs 13 residues. Trimming removed 6 bases from V and 1 base from J, with 9 bases in between. Germline V lookup: CDR1 MNHEY, CDR2 SVGAGI. The CDR3 spells CASSLDSNYGYTF. The CDR3 nucleotides read TGTGCCAGCAGCCTGGACAGTAACTATGGCTACACCTTC.

The chain is built from TRBV5-1 and TRBJ2-2; D gene ambiguous. The germline CDR1 and CDR2 sequences are SGHRS and YFSETQ. The CDR3 has 15 residues. The V and J ends lost 4 bases and 1 base respectively, with 11 bases between them. CDR3 region: CASSPTTENTGELFF. Written as DNA, the CDR3 is TGCGCCAGCAGCCCGACCACAGAGAACACCGGGGAGCTGTTTTTT.

The chain couples TRBV2 to TRBJ1-2; 9 bases are a match to TRBD1. The CDR3 has 16 residues. With V trimmed by 6 bases and J by 6 bases, 14 bases remained unmatched. CDR1 is SNHLY and CDR2 is FYNNEI in the germline V gene. The CDR3 coding sequence is TGTGCCAGCAGAAGGGGAGAGGGACAGGGTGTGCATGGCTACACCTTC. Translation gives CASRRGEGQGVHGYTF.

J is TRBJ2-7 and V is TRBV28, with D perhaps TRBD2 (6 bases). This CDR3 is 14 amino acids long. The V end lost 5 bases, the J end lost 6 bases, and 17 bases lay between the germline ends. Germline V CDR1 and CDR2: MDHEN, SYDVKM. The CDR3, as DNA: TGTGCCAGCAGTCCCCCCCGGAGGGGAGGCGAGCAGTACTTC. Translation: CASSPPRRGGEQYF.

The rearrangement joins TRBV19 to TRBJ2-6, with 11 nucleotides matching TRBD1. The trim removed 5 bases at V and 1 base at J, leaving 4 bases unmatched. The CDR3 has 17 residues. Germline CDR1 is LNHDA and CDR2 is SQIVND (reference sequence). The CDR3 loop reads CASSPGQGVSGANVLTF. CDR3 DNA: TGTGCCAGTAGTCCGGGACAGGGGGTTTCTGGGGCCAACGTCCTGACTTTC.

V and J are TRBV3-1 (or the pseudogene TRBV3-2) and TRBJ2-3; no clear D gene. Looked up from germline, CDR1 is LGHDT and CDR2 is YNNKEL (reference sequence). The CDR3 is 15 residues long. Trimming stripped 2 bases from V and 0 bases from J, with 9 bases between. CDR3 coding DNA: TGTGCCAGCAGCCAAAGCGAGGAAAGCACAGATACGCAGTATTTT. This sequence encodes CASSQSEESTDTQYF.

V gene TRBV3-1 (or the pseudogene TRBV3-2) combines with J gene TRBJ2-7, with D perhaps matching TRBD2 (6 bases). Germline values: CDR1 LGHDT, CDR2 YNNKEL (reference sequence). V was cut by 4 bases and J by 8 bases, with 18 bases left in between. This CDR3 is 14 amino acids long. The CDR3 protein is CASSRPEGPWKQYF. CDR3 nucleotide sequence: TGTGCCAGCAGCCGACCGGAGGGACCGTGGAAGCAGTACTTC.

This chain connects TRBV6-5 to TRBJ2-3, with 12 nucleotides matching TRBD2. This CDR3 contains 13 residues. CDR1 and CDR2 from the germline V gene are MNHEY and SVGAGI. V lost 8 bases and J lost 6; bases outside the gene matches: 3. CDR3 sequence: CASRTSGIDTQYF. CDR3 coding DNA: TGTGCCAGCCGGACTAGCGGGATTGATACGCAGTATTTT.

The chain couples TRBV11-2 to TRBJ1-3, with unresolved D. The V gene's germline CDR1 is SGHAT and CDR2 FQNNGV. V lost 4 bases and J lost 6, with 7 bases in between. The CDR3 loop spans 12 amino acids. The CDR3 DNA is TGTGCCAGCAGCTCGCGCATAAACACCATATATTTT. This gives the protein CASSSRINTIYF. Based on the CDR3 plus reference TRBV11-2 and TRBJ1-3, the full variable domain is EAGVAQSPRYKIIEKRQSVAFWCNPISGHATLYWYQQILGQGPKLLIQFQNNGVVDDSQLPKDRFSAERLKGVDSTLKIQPAKLEDSAVYLCASSSRINTIYFGEGSWLTVV.

The J gene is TRBJ1-1, the V gene TRBV28, with TRBD1 matching over 9 bases. Germline CDR1 and CDR2: MDHEN and SYDVKM. CDR3 length: 15 amino acids. Trimming removed 3 bases from V and 0 bases from J; junction bases left unmatched: 2. The CDR3 bases are TGTGCCAGCAGTTTCGGGACAGGGATGAACACTGAAGCTTTCTTT. Translation: CASSFGTGMNTEAFF.

The V gene is TRBV5-1, the J gene TRBJ2-3; D is possibly TRBD1 (6 bases). The germline V gene encodes CDR1 SGHRS and CDR2 YFSETQ. V gave up 7 bases and J gave up 4 bases, with 19 bases separating them. The CDR3 sequence is 15 residues long. The CDR3 spells CASALQGRASDTQYF. The CDR3, as DNA: TGCGCCAGCGCTTTACAGGGTCGGGCGTCAGATACGCAGTATTTT.

In its sample, this clone was seen once. The J gene is TRBJ1-1, the V gene TRBV10-3; tentatively, D is TRBD1 (6 bases). V shed 10 bases and J shed 0 bases, with 12 bases lying between them. The germline V gene has CDR1 ENHRY and CDR2 SYGVKD. The CDR3 spans 13 residues. The CDR3 here is CATYREMNTEAFF. In nucleotides, the CDR3 is TGTGCCACGTACAGGGAGATGAACACTGAAGCTTTCTTT.

In its sample, this clone was seen once. This chain uses TRBV19 with TRBJ2-4; 14 bases are a match to TRBD2. The V and J ends lost 4 bases and 0 bases, in that order; junction bases with no gene match: 5. Per germline, CDR1 LNHDA and CDR2 SQIVND (reference sequence). The CDR3 is 18 residues long. This CDR3 reads CASSKGLAGALAKNIQYF. The CDR3 DNA reads as TGTGCCAGTAGTAAGGGACTAGCGGGAGCCTTAGCCAAAAACATTCAGTACTTC.

As for this clone: This same CDR3 is encoded by further DNA sequences in the sample. This chain connects TRBV5-1 to TRBJ2-1; D not certain. The ends were cut back, 4 bases at V and 4 bases at J, with 3 bases in the middle. The CDR3 totals 11 residues. The germline gives CDR1 SGHRS, CDR2 YFSETQ. DNA of the CDR3: TGCGCCAGCAGCCTGTACAATGAGCAGTTCTTC. Residues: CASSLYNEQFF.

J is TRBJ2-5 and V is TRBV13; D is undetermined. V gave up 1 base and J gave up 2 bases, with 8 bases separating them. Germline V gives CDR1 PRHDT, CDR2 FYEKMQ (reference sequence). CDR3 length equals 14 residues. CDR3 protein: CASSLVGPQETQYF. The CDR3 coding sequence is TGTGCCAGCAGCTTAGTCGGTCCTCAAGAGACCCAGTACTTC.

As DNA, the CDR3 is TGTGCCAGCTCACCACCCCAGGGAGGCACCGGGGAGCTGTTTTTT. As protein: CASSPPQGGTGELFF. The rearrangement uses TRBV18 and TRBJ2-2, with D perhaps TRBD2 (6 bases). This CDR3 region has 15 residues. V was trimmed by 0 bases and J by 4 bases, leaving 9 bases between them. The germline CDR1 and CDR2 sequences are KGHSH and LQKENI. The complete variable domain, with remaining parts taken from reference TRBV18 and TRBJ2-2, reads NAGVMQNPRHLVRRRGQEARLRCSPMKGHSHVYWYRQLPEEGLKFMVYLQKENIIDESGMPKERFSAEFPKEGPSILRIQQVVRGDSAAYFCASSPPQGGTGELFFGEGSRLTVL.

The J gene is TRBJ2-1, the V gene TRBV24-1; TRBD2 is a possible D gene (6 bases). In germline, CDR1 is KGHDR, CDR2 SFDVKD. V was clipped by 3 bases and J by 1 base, with 12 bases between them. The CDR3 has 16 residues. The DNA of the CDR3 is TGTGCCACCAGTGATCTAGGCAGCGGGTCCTACAATGAGCAGTTCTTC. It encodes CATSDLGSGSYNEQFF.